The rows below give T cell receptor beta chains drawn from one sample of a study of PD-1 blockade in mismatch repair-deficient tumors. Sequencing was performed with immunoSEQ multiplex PCR; in TCRdb, only in-frame clones are kept and a portion is missing. The sample records 77,000 or so clones, around 80% being singletons. The sequences come from peripheral blood, collected 44 weeks after starting pembrolizumab. These receptors were obtained from an adult with mismatch repair-deficient cancer. Each CDR3 is given with its conserved first and last residue. A D gene is named only where the DNA matches it firmly. Clone size is shown for a subset of rows, as once, few, many or a class of expanded clone.

D: -
size: -
V: TRBV6-5
length: 15
J: TRBJ1-1
CDR3: CASSPQSFQNTEAFF
DNA: TGTGCCAGCAGCCCCCAGAGTTTCCAGAACACTGAAGCTTTCTTT

D: TRBD2
size: -
V: TRBV15
length: 16
J: TRBJ2-1
CDR3: CATSNRDYRGKNEQFF
DNA: TGTGCCACCAGCAACCGGGACTACCGCGGGAAGAATGAGCAGTTCTTC

D: -
size: -
V: TRBV7-8
length: 14
J: TRBJ1-4
CDR3: CASSLQTNNEKLFF
DNA: TGTGCCAGCAGCTTACAGACTAATAATGAAAAACTGTTTTTT

D: TRBD1
size: -
V: TRBV4-2
length: 13
J: TRBJ2-7
CDR3: CASSHDRVDEQYF
DNA: TGTGCCAGCAGCCACGACAGGGTTGACGAGCAGTACTTC

D: TRBD2
size: -
V: TRBV29-1
length: 14
J: TRBJ2-7
CDR3: CSGGTSGRSHEQYF
DNA: TGCAGCGGTGGGACTAGCGGGAGGAGCCACGAGCAGTACTTC

D: TRBD2
size: -
V: TRBV5-4
length: 15
J: TRBJ2-3
CDR3: CASSLGGSGRDTQYF
DNA: TGTGCCAGCAGCTTGGGGGGTAGCGGGAGAGATACGCAGTATTTT

D: -
size: -
V: TRBV6-1
length: 13
J: TRBJ1-5
CDR3: CASSEAGRQPQHF
DNA: TGTGCCAGCAGTGAAGCAGGGAGGCAGCCCCAGCATTTT

D: TRBD2
size: -
V: TRBV7-8
length: 16
J: TRBJ2-5
CDR3: CASSLASGRSQETQYF
DNA: TGTGCCAGCAGCTTAGCTAGCGGGAGGTCGCAAGAGACCCAGTACTTC

D: -
size: -
V: TRBV27
length: 11
J: TRBJ2-1
CDR3: CASRKGNEQFF
DNA: TGTGCCAGCAGGAAGGGGAATGAGCAGTTCTTC

D: -
size: -
V: TRBV9
length: 15
J: TRBJ2-2
CDR3: CASSEGEEGTGELFF
DNA: TGTGCCAGCAGCGAGGGGGAAGAGGGCACCGGGGAGCTGTTTTTT

D: -
size: -
V: TRBV11-2
length: 14
J: TRBJ2-3
CDR3: CASSLDRFTDTQYF
DNA: TGTGCCAGCAGCTTAGACAGGTTCACAGATACGCAGTATTTT

D: TRBD1
size: once
V: TRBV6-1
length: 15
J: TRBJ1-2
CDR3: CASSEWTGYGYGYTF
DNA: TGTGCCAGCAGTGAATGGACAGGGTACGGCTATGGCTACACCTTC

D: -
size: -
V: TRBV4-2
length: 14
J: TRBJ1-1
CDR3: CASTHRVGNTEAFF
DNA: TGTGCCAGCACTCACAGGGTTGGCAACACTGAAGCTTTCTTT

D: -
size: -
V: TRBV6-5
length: 14
J: TRBJ2-7
CDR3: CASRTLGLRGAQYF
DNA: TGTGCCAGCAGGACACTAGGACTACGAGGTGCGCAGTACTTC

D: TRBD2
size: few
V: TRBV6-4
length: 16
J: TRBJ2-1
CDR3: CASSDGTSGDYNEQFF
DNA: TGTGCCAGCAGTGATGGGACTAGCGGGGACTACAATGAGCAGTTCTTC

D: -
size: -
V: TRBV10-3
length: 13
J: TRBJ1-2
CDR3: CAISEGGADGYTF
DNA: TGTGCCATCAGTGAGGGAGGGGCCGATGGCTACACCTTC

D: TRBD2
size: -
V: TRBV7-2
length: 15
J: TRBJ2-1
CDR3: CASSFLVAGNNEQFF
DNA: TGTGCCAGCAGCTTTTTAGTAGCGGGAAACAATGAGCAGTTCTTC

D: -
size: -
V: TRBV6-5
length: 15
J: TRBJ1-5
CDR3: CASSYSGDGSQPQHF
DNA: TGTGCCAGCAGTTACTCGGGGGACGGGAGTCAGCCCCAGCATTTT

D: -
size: -
V: TRBV23-1
length: 11
J: TRBJ1-5
CDR3: CASSQYQPQHF
DNA: TGCGCCAGCAGTCAATATCAGCCCCAGCATTTT

D: TRBD2
size: -
V: TRBV10-3
length: 17
J: TRBJ2-7
CDR3: CAISETISGFGPYEQYF
DNA: TGTGCCATCAGTGAAACGATTAGCGGGTTTGGGCCCTACGAGCAGTACTTC